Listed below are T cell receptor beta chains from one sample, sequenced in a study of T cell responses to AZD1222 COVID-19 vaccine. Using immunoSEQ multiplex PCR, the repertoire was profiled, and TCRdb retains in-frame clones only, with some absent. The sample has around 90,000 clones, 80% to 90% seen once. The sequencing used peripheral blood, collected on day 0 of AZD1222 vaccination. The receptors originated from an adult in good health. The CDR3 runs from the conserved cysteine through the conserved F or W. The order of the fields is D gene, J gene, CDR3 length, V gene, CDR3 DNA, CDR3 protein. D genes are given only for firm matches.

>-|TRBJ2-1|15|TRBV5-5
TGTGCCAGCAGCTTGGACTATTCCTTATACAATGAGCAGTTCTTC
CASSLDYSLYNEQFF
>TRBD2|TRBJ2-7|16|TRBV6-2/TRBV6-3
TGTGCCAGCAGCTCCATTAGGGCGGGAGCCTCCTACGAGCAGTACTTC
CASSSIRAGASYEQYF
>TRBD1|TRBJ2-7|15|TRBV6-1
TGTGCCAGCAGTGAACCGGGACAGGGGGTGGGGGAGCAGTACTTC
CASSEPGQGVGEQYF
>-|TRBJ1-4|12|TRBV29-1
TGCAGCGTTGACCAGGGCATGGGAAAACTGTTTTTT
CSVDQGMGKLFF
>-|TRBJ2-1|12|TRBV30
TGTGCCTGGACGGGGGCCGGCAATGAGCAGTTCTTC
CAWTGAGNEQFF
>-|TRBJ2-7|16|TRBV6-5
TGTGCCAGCAGTTACTCAGGAGGGATCAGCTCCTACGAGCAGTACTTC
CASSYSGGISSYEQYF
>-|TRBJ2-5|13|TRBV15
TGTGCCACCGGGGGGTGGAGGGAAGAGACCCAGTACTTC
CATGGWREETQYF
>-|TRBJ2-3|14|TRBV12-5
TGTGCTAGTGGTTTACTGGTTAGCACAGATACGCAGTATTTT
CASGLLVSTDTQYF
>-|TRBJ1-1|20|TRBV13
TGTGCCAGCAGCCAAGCGAGGGGATATGCAGGTTCTTTCGGGAACACTGAAGCTTTCTTT
CASSQARGYAGSFGNTEAFF
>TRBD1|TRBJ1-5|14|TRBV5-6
TGTGCCAGCAGCACGACAGGGGACAATCAGCCCCAGCATTTT
CASSTTGDNQPQHF